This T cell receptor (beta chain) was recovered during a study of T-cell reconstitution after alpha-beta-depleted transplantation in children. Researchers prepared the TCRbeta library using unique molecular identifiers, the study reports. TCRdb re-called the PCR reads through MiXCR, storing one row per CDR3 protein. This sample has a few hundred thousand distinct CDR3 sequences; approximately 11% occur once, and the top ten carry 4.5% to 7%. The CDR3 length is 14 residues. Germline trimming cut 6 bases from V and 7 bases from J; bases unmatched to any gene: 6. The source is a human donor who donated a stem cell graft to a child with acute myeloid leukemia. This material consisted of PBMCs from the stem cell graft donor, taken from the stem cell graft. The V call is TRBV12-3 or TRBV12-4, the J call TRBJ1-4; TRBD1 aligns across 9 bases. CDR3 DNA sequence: TGTGCCAGCAGATGGACAGGGGATTTTGAAAAACTGTTTTTT. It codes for CASRWTGDFEKLFF.